Detailed here is one T cell receptor beta chain. The assay was immunoSEQ multiplex PCR, and TCRdb's table has in-frame clones only and misses some. Of fewer than 35,000 clones detected, over 75% appear once; the ten largest clones hold roughly an eighth. This sample is drawn from a study of regulatory and conventional T cells in RAG deficiency. CDR1 is LNHNV, CDR2 YYDKDF, per germline (reference sequence). This CDR3 comprises 15 residues. V lost 0 bases and J lost 3, with 11 bases in between. The sample also formed part of further work on regulatory T cells. This second study notes: Primers: 52 TRBV forward and 13 TRBJ reverse.

Sample: CD8+ T cells sorted from blood. The genes are TRBV15 and TRBJ1-2; D unresolved. The sequence derives from a human donor in good health. The DNA of the CDR3 is TGTGCCACCAGCAGAGATCGAGTGGGAGACTATGGCTACACCTTC. This translates into CATSRDRVGDYGYTF.